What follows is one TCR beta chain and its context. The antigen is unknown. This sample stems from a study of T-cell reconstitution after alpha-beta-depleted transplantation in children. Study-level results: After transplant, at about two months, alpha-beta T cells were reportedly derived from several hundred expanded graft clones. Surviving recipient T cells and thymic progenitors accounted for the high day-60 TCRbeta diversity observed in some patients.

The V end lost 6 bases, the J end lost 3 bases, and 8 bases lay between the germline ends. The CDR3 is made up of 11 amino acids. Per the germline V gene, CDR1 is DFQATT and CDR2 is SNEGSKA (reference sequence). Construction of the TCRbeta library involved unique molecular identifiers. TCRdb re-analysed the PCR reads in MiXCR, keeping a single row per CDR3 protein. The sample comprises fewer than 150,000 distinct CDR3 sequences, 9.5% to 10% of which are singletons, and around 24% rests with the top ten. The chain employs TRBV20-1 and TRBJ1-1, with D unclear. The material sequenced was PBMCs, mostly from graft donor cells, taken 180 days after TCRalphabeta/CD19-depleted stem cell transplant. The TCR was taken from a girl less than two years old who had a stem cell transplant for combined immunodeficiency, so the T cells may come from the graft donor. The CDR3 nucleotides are TGCAGTGCCGAGAGAGACACTGAAGCTTTCTTT. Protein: CSAERDTEAFF.